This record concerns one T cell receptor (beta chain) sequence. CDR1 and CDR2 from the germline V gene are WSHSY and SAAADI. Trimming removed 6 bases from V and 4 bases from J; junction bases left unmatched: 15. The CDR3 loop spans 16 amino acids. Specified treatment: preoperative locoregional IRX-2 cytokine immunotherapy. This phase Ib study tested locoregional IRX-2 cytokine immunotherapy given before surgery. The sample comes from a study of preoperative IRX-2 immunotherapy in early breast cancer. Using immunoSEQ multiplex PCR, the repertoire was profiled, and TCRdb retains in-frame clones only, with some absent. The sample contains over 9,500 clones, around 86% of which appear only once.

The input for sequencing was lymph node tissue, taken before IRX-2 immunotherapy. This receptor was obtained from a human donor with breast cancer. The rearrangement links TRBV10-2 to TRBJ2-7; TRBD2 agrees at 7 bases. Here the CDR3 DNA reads TGCGCCAGCAGGCCGGGGGAGGGCGGGAGAATGTACGAGCAGTACTTC. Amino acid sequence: CASRPGEGGRMYEQYF.